The 31 T cell receptor beta chains below all came from one sample that was sequenced in a study of post-analysis software for immune sequencing data. Notes on the study in general: Elevated frequency relative to controls characterized roughly 5 TRBV segments in patients, TRBV5-6, TRBV5-1 and TRBV20-1 among them.

These receptors have no identified antigens. Sequencing libraries made from TCR beta cDNA carried unique molecular identifiers. From the PCR reads, TCRdb called clonotypes with MiXCR, one entry per CDR3 protein. The table lists 750,000 to 950,000 distinct CDR3 sequences, approximately 44% of them singletons. The sequencing sample was made of blood. All receptors derive from a girl between 5 and 17 years old with multiple sclerosis.

This clonotype was seen a handful of times. V and J are TRBV29-1 and TRBJ2-5, with a weak D call TRBD2 (5 bases). Germline loops: CDR1 SQVTM, CDR2 ANQGSEA. CDR3 length: 12 amino acids. V lost 4 bases, J lost 7 bases, and 13 bases lay in between. Here the CDR3 reads CSVGPPGGTQYF. For the CDR3, the DNA is TGCAGCGTTGGGCCTCCCGGAGGGACCCAGTACTTC.

The CDR3 nucleotides read TGTGCCAGCAGTTTTGCCATGAGGGGAGAGACCCAGTACTTC. This sequence encodes CASSFAMRGETQYF. The chain recombines TRBV12-3 or TRBV12-4 with TRBJ2-5; either TRBD1 or TRBD2 may supply D (5 bases each). The CDR3 consists of 14 residues. The V end was cut by 3 bases, the J end by 4 bases, with 12 bases between.

The rearrangement links TRBV12-3 or TRBV12-4 to TRBJ2-6; TRBD1 is a possible D gene (5 bases). V lost 5 bases to trimming and J lost 4 bases, with 18 bases between them. This CDR3 spans 17 amino acids. For the CDR3, the DNA is TGTGCCAGCAGTGGACGTCGACAGTTTTCGGGGGCCAACGTCCTGACTTTC. Translating gives CASSGRRQFSGANVLTF.

This clonotype occurred a few times. CDR3 sequence: CASRTKTGGYGYTF. CDR3 sequence (DNA): TGTGCCAGCAGGACAAAGACAGGGGGCTATGGCTACACCTTC. This chain uses TRBV28 with TRBJ1-2, with 9 positions matching TRBD1. Trimming removed 6 bases from V and 4 bases from J; junction bases left unmatched: 6. The CDR3 is 14 residues long. Looked up from germline, CDR1 is MDHEN and CDR2 is SYDVKM.

This clonotype appeared a single time. The chain links TRBV20-1 to TRBJ2-7; 7 positions match TRBD1. The V segment lost 4 bases and the J segment 5 bases; nucleotides outside the gene matches: 11. This CDR3 contains 14 residues. Looked up from germline, CDR1 is DFQATT and CDR2 is SNEGSKA (reference sequence). CDR3 nucleotides: TGCAGTGCTACTTCCGACAGGGTAATCAACGAGCAGTACTTC. It is translated as CSATSDRVINEQYF.

This clonotype was counted between two and nine times. J is TRBJ1-2 and V is TRBV12-3 or TRBV12-4; TRBD1 is a possible D gene (6 bases). The ends were cut back, 4 bases at V and 6 bases at J, with 15 bases in the middle. CDR3 length equals 14 residues. The CDR3 loop reads CASSSTGSGHGYTF. The CDR3 nucleotides read TGTGCCAGCAGTTCCACAGGGTCGGGGCATGGCTACACCTTC.

This clonotype has just a few counts. J is TRBJ2-3 and V is TRBV7-3; D remains unclear. Trimming removed 1 base at V and 6 bases at J, with 8 bases between. Germline V gene data show CDR1 as SGHTA and CDR2 as FQGTGA. This CDR3 is built from 13 residues. The CDR3 bases are TGTGCCAGCAGCTTAAGCAGGTTTGATACGCAGTATTTT. It is translated as CASSLSRFDTQYF.

The rearrangement uses TRBV4-1 and TRBJ2-3; 9 bases align to TRBD2. The ends lost 3 bases at V and 2 bases at J; junction bases unmatched: 6. The germline V gene encodes CDR1 MGHRA and CDR2 YSYEKL. The CDR3 extends over 16 amino acids. The CDR3 protein is CASSQGLAGYTDTQYF. The CDR3 region has the DNA TGCGCCAGCAGCCAGGGCCTAGCGGGGTACACAGATACGCAGTATTTT.

This CDR3 reads CSVPGETREQYF. CDR3 bases: TGCAGCGTCCCCGGGGAGACCCGCGAGCAGTACTTC. V gene TRBV29-1 combines with J gene TRBJ2-7; perhaps TRBD2 as D (5 bases). The CDR3 extends over 12 amino acids. From germline, CDR1 is SQVTM and CDR2 ANQGSEA. The V gene lost 6 bases and the J gene lost 6 bases, with 15 bases spanning the gap.

J is TRBJ2-1 and V is TRBV11-2; D is unclear. Germline-derived CDR1 and CDR2 are SGHAT and FQNNGV. Deletions cut 4 bases from V and 5 bases from J, with 9 bases between. The CDR3 contains 13 residues. The CDR3 loop reads CASSSDPDNEQFF. The CDR3 DNA is TGTGCCAGCAGCTCGGACCCGGACAATGAGCAGTTCTTC.

The chain is built from TRBV4-3 and TRBJ1-4, with 8 bases matching TRBD1. The CDR3 totals 19 residues. V lost 0 bases, J lost 0 bases, and 9 bases stayed unmatched. Germline V gene data show CDR1 as LGHNA and CDR2 as YSLEER. The chain's CDR3 is CASSQDYRGLTPTNEKLFF. The DNA of the CDR3 is TGCGCCAGCAGCCAAGACTACAGGGGGTTGACCCCAACTAATGAAAAACTGTTTTTT.

This clonotype appeared a few times. The chain uses TRBV6-5 and TRBJ1-1, with a possible D match to TRBD1 (5 bases). The CDR3 contains 15 residues. V was trimmed by 1 base and J by 10 bases, leaving 19 bases between them. The germline CDR1 and CDR2 sequences are MNHEY and SVGAGI. The CDR3 loop is CASSYLGLAGVGAFF. The CDR3 DNA sequence: TGTGCCAGCAGTTACTTGGGACTAGCGGGAGTCGGAGCTTTCTTT.

This chain joins TRBV7-2 and TRBJ2-1, with 7 nucleotides matching TRBD2. This CDR3 spans 16 amino acids. After removal of 4 bases from V and 2 bases from J, the junction contained 8 bases not matched to a gene. In germline, CDR1 is SGHTA, CDR2 FQGNSA. Here the CDR3 reads CASSSFGGGAYNEQFF. CDR3 bases: TGTGCCAGCAGCTCGTTTGGGGGAGGGGCCTACAATGAGCAGTTCTTC.

DNA of the CDR3: TGTGCCAGCAGCTTAGATGGTAGGAGCCAAGATACGCAGTATTTT. Translation: CASSLDGRSQDTQYF. The chain employs TRBV11-2 and TRBJ2-3, with D uncertain. CDR3 size: 15 residues. The V end lost 0 bases, the J end lost 5 bases, and 12 bases lay between the germline ends. Germline lookup yields CDR1 SGHAT and CDR2 FQNNGV. The variable domain in full, with the rest retrieved from reference TRBV11-2 and TRBJ2-3, is EAGVAQSPRYKIIEKRQSVAFWCNPISGHATLYWYQQILGQGPKLLIQFQNNGVVDDSQLPKDRFSAERLKGVDSTLKIQPAKLEDSAVYLCASSLDGRSQDTQYFGPGTRLTVL.

The chain combines TRBV20-1 with TRBJ2-1; 7 bases agree with TRBD2. Germline V lookup: CDR1 DFQATT, CDR2 SNEGSKA (reference sequence). Trimming removed 5 bases from V and 2 bases from J; junction bases left unmatched: 9. CDR3 length equals 15 residues. The CDR3, as DNA: TGCAGTGCTCGGTCTAGCGGAGATACCTACAATGAGCAGTTCTTC. Amino acids: CSARSSGDTYNEQFF.

Only a few counts were recorded for this clonotype. This chain connects TRBV29-1 to TRBJ1-1; no clear D gene. Looked up from germline, CDR1 is SQVTM and CDR2 is ANQGSEA. V shed 4 bases and J shed 4 bases, with 16 bases lying between them. This CDR3 contains 14 residues. CDR3: CSVGKGLGGTEAFF. In DNA, the CDR3 is TGCAGCGTTGGTAAGGGCCTGGGAGGCACTGAAGCTTTCTTT.

This clonotype was observed a few times. The CDR3 spells CSARDRSTNYGYTF. The DNA for the CDR3 is TGCAGTGCTAGGGACAGGAGTACTAACTATGGCTACACCTTC. The chain is built from TRBV20-1 and TRBJ1-2, with TRBD1 matching 7 bases. The germline V gene has CDR1 DFQATT and CDR2 SNEGSKA (reference sequence). With 3 bases clipped from V and 0 bases from J, the junction kept 4 bases outside the gene matches. CDR3 length: 14 residues.

This clonotype was observed once. The chain links TRBV9 to TRBJ2-3; a possible D gene is TRBD2 (6 bases). Germline CDR1 reads SGDLS; CDR2 reads YYNGEE. This CDR3 region has 14 residues. V was cut by 3 bases and J by 6 bases, with 14 bases left in between. The CDR3 coding sequence is TGTGCCAGCAGCGAGGAGGGGATGCGGGATACGCAGTATTTT. Encoded protein: CASSEEGMRDTQYF.

This sequence joins TRBV6-5 and TRBJ1-1; 11 positions match TRBD1. Unmatched junction bases numbered 6, after V lost 6 bases and J lost 6 bases. The CDR3 consists of 14 residues. Germline loops: CDR1 MNHEY, CDR2 SVGAGI. The CDR3 sequence: CASRGTGGGPEAFF. As DNA, the CDR3 is TGTGCCAGCAGAGGGACAGGGGGGGGACCTGAAGCTTTCTTT.

The chain links TRBV5-4 to TRBJ1-6, with D possibly TRBD1 on 6 matching bases. The CDR3 spans 15 residues. Per the germline V gene, CDR1 is SGHNT and CDR2 is YYREEE (reference sequence). V was pared by 0 bases and J by 11 bases, with 15 bases between. The CDR3 DNA is TGTGCCAGCAGCTTGGGTACAGGGATCGCGGCACCCCTCCACTTT. Translation gives CASSLGTGIAAPLHF.

This clonotype has a handful of counts. Germline is not matched at one junction end, which may reflect a read error. V gene TRBV18 combines with J gene TRBJ2-1, with D possibly TRBD2 on 5 matching bases. Per germline, CDR1 KGHSH and CDR2 LQKENI. The CDR3 runs 15 residues. CDR3 region: CASAPDSYSYNEQFF. For the CDR3, the DNA is TGTGCCAGCGCACCGGACTCCTACTCCTACAATGAGCAGTTCTTC.

A few counts support this clonotype. J is TRBJ2-6 and V is TRBV10-3; D not certain. This CDR3 spans 17 amino acids. V lost 1 base, J lost 3 bases, and 13 bases lay in between. Germline loops: CDR1 ENHRY, CDR2 SYGVKD. The CDR3 spells CAISEWARQNGANVLTF. For the CDR3, the DNA is TGTGCCATCAGTGAGTGGGCCCGGCAGAATGGGGCCAACGTCCTGACTTTC.

This clonotype was seen a few times. The chain combines TRBV24-1 with TRBJ2-7, with D hard to call. V gave up 2 bases and J gave up 7 bases, with 14 bases separating them. Germline V gene lookup returns CDR1 KGHDR and CDR2 SFDVKD. This CDR3 is 14 amino acids long. CDR3 in amino acids: CATSDSGVHNEQYF. CDR3 DNA: TGTGCCACCAGTGATTCCGGAGTCCACAATGAGCAGTACTTC.

This clonotype was detected only a few times. The rearrangement links TRBV2 to TRBJ2-1; D is uncertain. The CDR3 contains 14 residues. The V end was cut by 5 bases, the J end by 0 bases, with 8 bases between. The V gene's germline CDR1 is SNHLY and CDR2 FYNNEI. Here the CDR3 DNA reads TGTGCCAGCAGTCGTCCGAGCTCCTACAATGAGCAGTTCTTC. This gives the protein CASSRPSSYNEQFF.

The chain couples TRBV7-9 to TRBJ2-1; 13 bases match TRBD2. Germline CDR1 SEHNR, CDR2 FQNEAQ (reference sequence). V was clipped by 4 bases and J by 9 bases; unmatched bases: 6. CDR3 length equals 15 residues. CDR3 residues: CASSSGLAGSGEQFF. In DNA, the CDR3 is TGTGCCAGCAGCTCGGGACTAGCGGGATCCGGTGAGCAGTTCTTC.

As concerns this clonotype: One end of the junction is discordant with germline, which a read error may explain. The J gene is TRBJ1-4, the V gene TRBV6-2 or TRBV6-3; 7 bases map to TRBD1. The CDR3 has 15 residues. Germline loops: CDR1 MNHEY, CDR2 SVGEGT. In DNA form, the CDR3 reads TGTACCAGCAGTTACTCGGGACAGTATAATGAAAAACTGTTTTTT. It specifies CTSSYSGQYNEKLFF.

V and J are TRBV7-8 and TRBJ2-3, with D possibly being TRBD1 or TRBD2 (5 bases each). The CDR3 has 15 residues. The germline V gene has CDR1 SGHVS and CDR2 FQNEAQ. V was trimmed by 5 bases and J by 0 bases, leaving 12 bases between them. CDR3 region: CASSRLGTSTDTQYF. CDR3 bases: TGTGCCAGCAGCCGACTCGGGACCAGCACAGATACGCAGTATTTT.

This chain connects TRBV7-9 to TRBJ1-1; TRBD1 aligns across 9 bases. This CDR3 contains 13 residues. Germline CDR1 is SEHNR and CDR2 is FQNEAQ (reference sequence). The junction had 9 bases not matched to a gene; V was cut back by 5 bases and J by 11 bases. CDR3 protein: CASSPTGGKRAFF. DNA of the CDR3: TGTGCCAGCAGCCCCACAGGGGGCAAAAGGGCTTTCTTT.

The rearrangement links TRBV10-3 to TRBJ1-2, with a weak D call TRBD1 (5 bases). CDR1 ENHRY and CDR2 SYGVKD come from the germline V gene. V lost 2 bases and J lost 6, with 13 bases in between. This CDR3 comprises 14 residues. CDR3 nucleotide sequence: TGTGCCATCAGTGAGGGACGGCTGGGGGATGGCTACACCTTC. This gives the protein CAISEGRLGDGYTF.

This rearrangement joins TRBV13 to TRBJ2-6, with TRBD1 matching over 8 bases. V trimming: 6 bases; J trimming: 0 bases; junction bases outside the gene matches: 13. In germline, CDR1 is PRHDT, CDR2 FYEKMQ (reference sequence). The CDR3 has 19 amino acids. In DNA, the CDR3 is TGTGCCAGCAGTTGGAGTACAGGGGGGCTTCCCTCTGGGGCCAACGTCCTGACTTTC. Its translation: CASSWSTGGLPSGANVLTF.

This clonotype was seen a few times. The chain combines TRBV29-1 with TRBJ2-7; D gene unclear. Germline loops: CDR1 SQVTM, CDR2 ANQGSEA. This CDR3 region has 13 residues. The V end lost 0 bases, the J end lost 3 bases, and 9 bases lay between the germline ends. CDR3 loop: CSVEDGVSYEQYF. The CDR3 DNA sequence: TGCAGCGTTGAAGATGGGGTGAGCTACGAGCAGTACTTC.